Listed below are T cell receptor beta chains from one sample, sequenced in a study of blood T cell repertoires in COVID-19. Clones were read by immunoSEQ multiplex PCR, and TCRdb kept only the in-frame ones, dropping some. Of some 380,000 clones listed, about 90% were seen once; the top ten hold about 6.8%. The sample comprised peripheral blood. Receptors originate from a man aged 18 to 29 with active or convalescent COVID-19. Both conserved end residues are part of each CDR3. A D gene is named only where the DNA matches it firmly. Some rows have no size entry. The others give once, few or many, or a class for an expanded clone.

j_gene | d_gene | v_gene | abundance | CDR3aa | CDR3nt
TRBJ2-5 | TRBD1 | TRBV29-1 | NA | CSVPDRGPFQETQYF | TGCAGCGTTCCGGACAGGGGACCTTTCCAAGAGACCCAGTACTTC
TRBJ1-5 | NA | TRBV4-1 | NA | CASSQDRYSNQPQHF | TGCGCCAGCAGCCAAGACAGGTATAGCAATCAGCCCCAGCATTTT
TRBJ2-1 | TRBD1 | TRBV2 | once | CASSEGQDNNEQFF | TGTGCCAGCAGTGAGGGACAGGATAACAATGAGCAGTTCTTC
TRBJ1-5 | NA | TRBV23-1 | NA | CASRTVGQPQHF | TGCGCCAGCAGGACAGTGGGACAGCCCCAGCATTTT
TRBJ1-3 | NA | TRBV6-5 | NA | CASSYSRRSSGNTIYF | TGTGCCAGCAGTTACTCCAGACGGAGCTCTGGAAACACCATATATTTT
TRBJ2-1 | NA | TRBV29-1 | NA | CSVERRGRYNEQFF | TGCAGCGTTGAAAGAAGGGGTCGATACAATGAGCAGTTCTTC
TRBJ2-3 | TRBD2 | TRBV19 | NA | CASSHLAGGADTQYF | TGTGCCAGTAGCCATCTAGCGGGGGGCGCAGATACGCAGTATTTT
TRBJ1-2 | NA | TRBV25-1 | NA | CASSESGDYGYTF | TGTGCCAGCAGTGAATCAGGGGACTATGGCTACACCTTC
TRBJ2-2 | TRBD1 | TRBV4-1 | once | CASSQARGRSGYPGELFF | TGCGCCAGCAGCCAGGCCAGGGGGCGTTCCGGCTACCCCGGGGAGCTGTTTTTT
TRBJ1-2 | TRBD1 | TRBV28 | NA | CASSSPGQGVGYGYTF | TGTGCCAGCAGTTCACCGGGACAGGGGGTTGGCTATGGCTACACCTTC
TRBJ2-3 | TRBD1 | TRBV5-6 | NA | CASSRDRDTDTQYF | TGTGCCAGCAGCCGGGACAGGGACACAGATACGCAGTATTTT
TRBJ2-6 | NA | TRBV2 | NA | CASSGRRQGRFSSGANVLTF | TGTGCCAGCAGTGGCAGGCGTCAGGGCAGGTTTTCCTCTGGGGCCAACGTGCTGACTTTC
TRBJ1-4 | NA | TRBV3-1/TRBV3-2 | once | CASSPGGGLEKLFF | TGTGCCAGCAGCCCGGGGGGGGGTTTAGAAAAACTGTTTTTT
TRBJ1-5 | TRBD1 | TRBV28 | NA | CASSPRDRVGQPQHF | TGTGCCAGCAGTCCCCGAGACAGGGTAGGACAGCCCCAGCATTTT
TRBJ1-2 | NA | TRBV6-5 | NA | CASIPVRGYGYTF | TGTGCCAGCATTCCGGTCCGGGGGTATGGCTACACCTTC
TRBJ2-1 | NA | TRBV29-1 | NA | CSVEQGDEQFF | TGCAGCGTTGAGCAGGGCGATGAGCAGTTCTTC
TRBJ2-5 | TRBD1 | TRBV24-1 | NA | CATSTGQGGETQYF | TGTGCCACCAGTACCGGACAGGGCGGGGAGACCCAGTACTTC
TRBJ1-6 | NA | TRBV4-2 | NA | CASSQMGAGGNSPLHF | TGTGCCAGCAGCCAAATGGGGGCAGGAGGTAATTCACCCCTCCACTTT
TRBJ1-2 | TRBD1 | TRBV20-1 | NA | CSASPDREDNYGYTF | TGCAGTGCTAGTCCGGACAGGGAAGATAACTATGGCTACACCTTC
TRBJ1-2 | TRBD1 | TRBV3-1/TRBV3-2 | NA | CASSRGTGDYGYTF | TGTGCCAGCAGCCGCGGGACAGGGGACTATGGCTACACCTTC
TRBJ2-1 | TRBD1 | TRBV18 | NA | CASSPVNPGTGGWEQFF | TGTGCCAGCTCACCGGTAAACCCCGGGACAGGGGGCTGGGAGCAGTTCTTC
TRBJ2-2 | TRBD1 | TRBV19 | few | CASSRTGNTGELFF | TGTGCCAGTAGCCGGACAGGGAACACCGGGGAGCTGTTTTTT
TRBJ1-1 | NA | TRBV27 | NA | CASSFEGGSKVNTEAFF | TGTGCCAGCAGTTTCGAGGGTGGGAGCAAGGTGAACACTGAAGCTTTCTTT
TRBJ1-2 | TRBD1 | TRBV5-6 | NA | CASSTTGGFGYTF | TGTGCCAGCAGCACGACAGGGGGCTTTGGCTACACCTTC
TRBJ2-1 | TRBD2 | TRBV2 | NA | CASTGTSMDNEQFF | TGTGCCAGCACCGGGACTAGCATGGACAATGAGCAGTTCTTC
TRBJ2-7 | TRBD1 | TRBV7-2 | NA | CASSSQTGVNEQYF | TGTGCCAGCAGCTCGCAAACAGGGGTCAACGAGCAGTACTTC
TRBJ1-2 | TRBD1 | TRBV6-5 | NA | CASSPQGNGYTF | TGTGCCAGCAGTCCACAGGGGAATGGCTACACCTTC
TRBJ2-7 | NA | TRBV11-2 | NA | CASRKLRAGFSYEQYF | TGTGCCAGCAGAAAACTTCGAGCGGGCTTCTCCTACGAGCAGTACTTC
TRBJ2-7 | TRBD1 | TRBV7-6 | NA | CASSSTGGGEQYF | TGTGCCAGCAGCTCGACAGGGGGGGGCGAGCAGTACTTC
TRBJ2-7 | TRBD2 | TRBV7-9 | NA | CASSRGGVYEQYF | TGTGCCAGCAGCCGCGGGGGGGTATATGAGCAGTACTTC
TRBJ2-7 | NA | TRBV18 | once | CASSPPRGEGGEQYF | TGTGCCAGCTCACCACCGAGGGGGGAGGGCGGAGAGCAGTACTTC
TRBJ2-1 | TRBD2 | TRBV6-2/TRBV6-3 | few | CASSSSGTSGNEQFF | TGTGCCAGCAGTTCCTCCGGGACTAGCGGAAATGAGCAGTTCTTC
TRBJ2-7 | TRBD1 | TRBV28 | NA | CASSFFRGEQYF | TGTGCCAGCAGTTTCTTCAGGGGGGAGCAGTACTTC